These 29 T cell receptor beta chains share one sample of origin, sequenced in a study of T cell responses to AZD1222 COVID-19 vaccine. The method was immunoSEQ multiplex PCR; TCRdb's version includes in-frame clones alone and lacks a portion of them. Here the sample spans some 56,000 clones, approximately 83% being singletons. Sequencing used peripheral blood, obtained on day 0 of AZD1222 vaccination. The receptors shown here come from an adult in good health.

This clone was observed a few times. The chain combines TRBV13 with TRBJ2-2; possible D gene TRBD2, 6 bases. V was cut by 2 bases and J by 7 bases, with 14 bases left in between. The CDR3 totals 15 residues. From germline, CDR1 is PRHDT and CDR2 FYEKMQ (reference sequence). CDR3 DNA: TGTGCCAGCAGCTTAAGGGACTGGAGGAACGGGGAGCTGTTTTTT. Amino acids: CASSLRDWRNGELFF.

The chain combines TRBV10-3 with TRBJ2-3; 7 bases map to TRBD1. The CDR3 is 14 residues long. CDR1 and CDR2 from the germline V gene are ENHRY and SYGVKD. The V and J ends lost 2 bases and 1 base, in that order; junction bases with no gene match: 0. Here the CDR3 reads CAISEQGGTDTQYF. In DNA form, the CDR3 reads TGTGCCATCAGTGAGCAGGGGGGCACAGATACGCAGTATTTT.

V gene TRBV15 combines with J gene TRBJ1-1; TRBD1 matches 8 bases. Germline loops: CDR1 LNHNV, CDR2 YYDKDF (reference sequence). The length of the CDR3 is 16 residues. Losses at the gene ends were 0 bases for V and 1 base for J; bases not matched to a gene: 4. The CDR3 spells CATSRETGTGNTEAFF. CDR3 sequence (DNA): TGTGCCACCAGCAGAGAAACCGGGACAGGGAACACTGAAGCTTTCTTT.

V and J are TRBV23-1 and TRBJ1-5; maybe TRBD1 (6 bases). TRBV23-1 carries the ORF label, with uncertain function. Trimming cost V 3 bases and J 5 bases, with 23 bases left between them. This CDR3 comprises 18 residues. The CDR3 sequence: CASSHSHSHRDTDQPQHF. CDR3 bases: TGCGCCAGCAGTCACTCCCACTCACACCGGGACACTGATCAGCCCCAGCATTTT.

The chain combines TRBV23-1 with TRBJ2-5, with D uncertain. TRBV23-1 is classed as an ORF, of uncertain function. V lost 3 bases and J lost 7, with 18 bases in between. CDR3 size: 15 residues. This CDR3 is CASSHAAKPSGTQYF. The CDR3 DNA reads TGCGCCAGCAGTCATGCGGCCAAGCCATCAGGGACCCAGTACTTC.

CDR3 coding DNA: TGTGCCAGCAGCTTGGAGGGCTGGGGTGGCTACACCTTC. Its translation: CASSLEGWGGYTF. The genes are TRBV5-4 and TRBJ1-2; D uncertain. Germline-derived CDR1 and CDR2 are SGHNT and YYREEE (reference sequence). CDR3 length: 13 residues. Trimming shortened V by 0 bases and J by 7 bases, and 10 bases separated the two germline ends.

This clone occurred a few times. This sequence joins TRBV29-1 and TRBJ1-5; 8 positions agree with TRBD1. The CDR3 extends over 14 amino acids. V was pared by 7 bases and J by 2 bases, with 7 bases of the junction left unmatched. The germline gives CDR1 SQVTM, CDR2 ANQGSEA. CDR3 in amino acids: CSAQDRGGNQPQHF. The CDR3 nucleotides are TGCAGCGCCCAAGACAGGGGTGGCAATCAGCCCCAGCATTTT.

The V call is TRBV28, the J call TRBJ1-6; 9 bases are a match to TRBD1. J was trimmed by 4 bases and V by 5 bases; bases with no gene match: 9. The germline V gene has CDR1 MDHEN and CDR2 SYDVKM. There are 17 residues in the CDR3. CDR3 DNA: TGTGCCAGCAGTGGCCCACAGGGGGCCAATTATAATTCACCCCTCCACTTT. This translates into CASSGPQGANYNSPLHF.

This clone occurred once. J is TRBJ2-5 and V is TRBV3-1 (or the pseudogene TRBV3-2), with D perhaps given as TRBD1 or TRBD2 (5 bases each). V lost 2 bases and J lost 7, with 17 bases in between. This CDR3 is 15 amino acids long. Looked up from germline, CDR1 is LGHDT and CDR2 is YNNKEL (reference sequence). The chain's CDR3 is CASSQNPGIQGTQYF. The CDR3 DNA reads as TGTGCCAGCAGCCAAAATCCGGGGATCCAGGGGACCCAGTACTTC.

This chain joins TRBV27 and TRBJ2-3, with D perhaps TRBD2 (5 bases). The V gene lost 5 bases and the J gene lost 1 base, with 16 bases spanning the gap. Germline V lookup: CDR1 MNHEY, CDR2 SMNVEV (reference sequence). The CDR3 runs to 16 residues. CDR3 nucleotide sequence: TGTGCCAGCAGTACAGTTCTCGGACTGGGCACAGATACGCAGTATTTT. It specifies CASSTVLGLGTDTQYF.

This chain joins TRBV18 and TRBJ1-5, with D unresolved. Trimming stripped 6 bases from V and 3 bases from J, with 6 bases between. Germline values: CDR1 KGHSH, CDR2 LQKENI. This CDR3 is built from 12 residues. The CDR3 sequence is CASSADNQPQHF. The CDR3, as DNA: TGTGCCAGCTCGGCCGACAATCAGCCCCAGCATTTT.

The chain combines TRBV2 with TRBJ1-2; 8 positions agree with TRBD1. The CDR3 covers 12 residues. CDR1 is SNHLY, CDR2 FYNNEI, per germline. The V segment lost 7 bases and the J segment 7 bases; nucleotides outside the gene matches: 5. This chain's CDR3 is CASTQGARGYTF. The CDR3 nucleotides read TGTGCCAGCACCCAGGGGGCGCGTGGCTACACCTTC.

The chain uses TRBV9 and TRBJ2-7; TRBD2 is a possible D gene (6 bases). The V end lost 4 bases, the J end lost 0 bases, and 11 bases lay between the germline ends. The V gene's germline CDR1 is SGDLS and CDR2 YYNGEE. CDR3 length equals 14 residues. In DNA form, the CDR3 reads TGTGCCAGCAGCTCGGGGGAATTCTCCTACGAGCAGTACTTC. This sequence encodes CASSSGEFSYEQYF.

The gene calls are TRBV7-9 and TRBJ2-5, with a possible D match to TRBD2 (6 bases). This CDR3 contains 14 residues. V lost 4 bases and J lost 5, with 14 bases in between. Germline values: CDR1 SEHNR, CDR2 FQNEAQ (reference sequence). Written as DNA, the CDR3 is TGTGCCAGCAGCTATGGACTATCCGGGGAGACCCAGTACTTC. It translates to CASSYGLSGETQYF.

This chain uses TRBV7-9 with TRBJ1-1; TRBD1 matches at 8 bases. In germline, CDR1 is SEHNR, CDR2 FQNEAQ (reference sequence). V lost 6 bases and J lost 4; bases outside the gene matches: 4. The CDR3 loop spans 13 amino acids. The CDR3 reads CASRETGGTEAFF. The CDR3 DNA follows: TGTGCCAGCAGGGAAACAGGGGGCACTGAAGCTTTCTTT.

The CDR3 nucleotides are TGTGCCAGCAGCTTAGAAGGCCACTACAGGGCGGGGTATGGCTACACCTTC. Translated, it gives CASSLEGHYRAGYGYTF. This chain links TRBV11-2 with TRBJ1-2; the D gene is possibly TRBD1 (6 bases). Per germline, CDR1 SGHAT and CDR2 FQNNGV. V shed 0 bases and J shed 5 bases, with 19 bases lying between them. This CDR3 spans 17 amino acids.

The chain's CDR3 is CASSAGPGTEQFF. The CDR3 DNA follows: TGTGCCAGCAGCGCGGGGCCTGGTACTGAGCAGTTCTTC. V and J are TRBV9 and TRBJ2-1; perhaps D is TRBD1 or TRBD2 (5 bases each). Trimming shortened V by 3 bases and J by 9 bases, and 13 bases separated the two germline ends. CDR1 and CDR2 from the germline V gene are SGDLS and YYNGEE. This CDR3 is 13 amino acids long.

The genes are TRBV14 and TRBJ2-5, with a tentative D call TRBD1 (6 bases). The V and J ends lost 2 bases and 2 bases respectively, with 15 bases between them. The length of the CDR3 is 16 residues. CDR1 SGHDN and CDR2 FVKESK come from the germline V gene. CDR3 nucleotides: TGTGCCAGCAGCCAATACCTAGGGGGTAGACAAGAGACCCAGTACTTC. Translated, it gives CASSQYLGGRQETQYF.

V usage is TRBV15 and J usage is TRBJ1-1; no clear D. The CDR3 contains 14 residues. The V and J ends lost 3 bases and 7 bases respectively, with 15 bases between them. Germline loops: CDR1 LNHNV, CDR2 YYDKDF (reference sequence). The CDR3, as DNA: TGTGCCACCAGCAGTCTGTCGGAGGCGTTTGAAGCTTTCTTT. This gives the protein CATSSLSEAFEAFF.

This chain connects TRBV10-2 to TRBJ2-7, with no clear D. This CDR3 spans 15 amino acids. The germline CDR1 and CDR2 sequences are WSHSY and SAAADI. The V gene lost 3 bases and the J gene lost 1 base, with 13 bases spanning the gap. The CDR3 DNA is TGCGCCAGCAGTGATGGTACGGAAGGTTCCTACGAGCAGTACTTC. It encodes CASSDGTEGSYEQYF.

The chain joins TRBV11-3 to TRBJ1-1; D is ambiguous. Germline assignment: CDR1 SGHNT and CDR2 YENEEA. This CDR3 has 14 residues. Trimming removed 0 bases from V and 5 bases from J, with 10 bases in between. The CDR3 sequence is CASSLDQGTTEAFF. The CDR3 nucleotides are TGTGCCAGCAGCTTAGATCAAGGAACGACTGAAGCTTTCTTT.

V and J are TRBV2 and TRBJ1-2; no clear D. CDR3 size: 14 residues. Trimming pared 2 bases from V and 5 bases from J, leaving 12 bases between. Germline V gene data show CDR1 as SNHLY and CDR2 as FYNNEI. In DNA, the CDR3 is TGTGCCAGCAGTGAATTGACGGCCAGATATGGCTACACCTTC. The encoded protein is CASSELTARYGYTF.

V gene TRBV27 combines with J gene TRBJ1-2; 10 bases map to TRBD1. V was clipped by 5 bases and J by 9 bases; unmatched bases: 21. This CDR3 is 18 amino acids long. CDR1 and CDR2 (germline): MNHEY, SMNVEV (reference sequence). CDR3 loop: CASSRGQGIRDPQSSYTF. CDR3 nucleotide sequence: TGTGCCAGCAGTAGGGGACAGGGGATTCGCGATCCTCAATCTAGCTACACCTTC.

The rearrangement uses TRBV19 and TRBJ1-5; D may be TRBD1 (6 bases). The V end lost 4 bases, the J end lost 5 bases, and 15 bases lay between the germline ends. Germline V gene lookup returns CDR1 LNHDA and CDR2 SQIVND (reference sequence). This CDR3 spans 15 amino acids. CDR3 nucleotide sequence: TGTGCCAGTAGTAGTTCCCGGGACACCCATCAGCCCCAGCATTTT. This translates into CASSSSRDTHQPQHF.

The chain couples TRBV3-1 (or the pseudogene TRBV3-2) to TRBJ2-7; D may be TRBD1 or TRBD2 (5 bases each). The CDR3 runs 14 residues. Between the trimmed V and J ends, which lost 4 bases and 2 bases, there was a span of 12 bases. The germline gives CDR1 LGHDT, CDR2 YNNKEL (reference sequence). The CDR3 loop is CASSPRDGAYEQYF. The CDR3 DNA reads TGTGCCAGCAGCCCCCGGGACGGAGCCTACGAGCAGTACTTC.

CDR3 loop: CASSSWTGENEKLFF. The CDR3 nucleotides are TGTGCCAGCAGCTCTTGGACAGGGGAGAATGAAAAACTGTTTTTT. The chain uses TRBV13 and TRBJ1-4; 9 bases agree with TRBD1. V shed 4 bases, J shed 5 bases, and the junction held 5 bases outside the gene matches. The CDR3 totals 15 residues. The germline V gene has CDR1 PRHDT and CDR2 FYEKMQ (reference sequence). The variable domain in full, completed from reference TRBV13 and TRBJ1-4, reads AAGVIQSPRHLIKEKRETATLKCYPIPRHDTVYWYQQGPGQDPQFLISFYEKMQSDKGSIPDRFSAQQFSDYHSELNMSSLELGDSALYFCASSSWTGENEKLFFGSGTQLSVL.

The chain uses TRBV7-9 and TRBJ2-1, with 7 bases identical to TRBD2. CDR3 length: 14 amino acids. J lost 4 bases, V lost 2 bases, and 2 bases had no gene match. Germline-derived CDR1 and CDR2 are SEHNR and FQNEAQ (reference sequence). This CDR3 reads CASSLTSAYNEQFF. The CDR3 DNA reads TGTGCCAGCAGCTTAACTAGCGCATACAATGAGCAGTTCTTC.

The V and J genes are TRBV6-5 and TRBJ1-1, with D hard to call. V was shortened by 8 bases and J by 0 bases, with 10 bases between the two germline ends. The CDR3 sequence is 13 residues long. Germline loops: CDR1 MNHEY, CDR2 SVGAGI. The CDR3 is CASGPDLNTEAFF. DNA of the CDR3: TGTGCCAGCGGTCCGGACTTGAACACTGAAGCTTTCTTT.

The rearrangement uses TRBV7-6 and TRBJ2-3; no firm D call. The CDR3 has 14 residues. Trimming shortened V by 2 bases and J by 6 bases, and 12 bases separated the two germline ends. CDR1 and CDR2 from the germline V gene are SGHVS and FNYEAQ. CDR3 coding DNA: TGTGCCAGCAGCTTAACCGGCCATACTGATACGCAGTATTTT. It yields the protein CASSLTGHTDTQYF.